One and the same sample provided the 27 T cell receptor beta chains below, sequenced in a study of blood T cell repertoires in COVID-19 (dated by TCRdb to 2020 to 2021). Receptor amplification or capture employed the immunoSEQ multiplex PCR assay. Not all clones reach the TCRdb copy of this immuneACCESS table, which keeps in-frame sequences only. Checked studies attribute under half of the gap to unresolved V genes and leave the rest unexplained. Recorded for this sample are some 200,000 clones; about 86% of them occurred a single time. Over 9.5% of the sample goes to the ten largest clones. The source material was peripheral blood. Receptor source: a woman aged 55-70 years with COVID-19, enrolled during active disease.

This clone came up a few times. The chain carries TRBV23-1 and TRBJ1-5, with D possibly matching TRBD1 (5 bases). TRBV23-1 is identified as an open reading frame with a role that is uncertain. The V gene lost 2 bases and the J gene lost 1 base, with 15 bases spanning the gap. The CDR3 length is 17 residues. The CDR3 sequence: CASSQNRQDTSNQPQHF. CDR3 DNA: TGCGCCAGCAGTCAAAATCGGCAGGACACGAGCAATCAGCCCCAGCATTTT.

This chain joins TRBV6-4 and TRBJ2-1; 14 bases agree with TRBD2. V gave up 4 bases and J gave up 8 bases; unmatched junction bases: 4. This CDR3 has 15 residues. Germline CDR1 is MRHNA and CDR2 is SNTAGT. The CDR3 reads CASSAGLAGGHEQFF. The CDR3 DNA is TGTGCCAGCAGTGCTGGACTAGCGGGAGGTCATGAGCAGTTCTTC.

The chain employs TRBV7-2 and TRBJ1-4; 8 positions agree with TRBD1. CDR1 is SGHTA, CDR2 FQGNSA, per germline. This CDR3 is 15 amino acids long. Trimming removed 1 base from V and 10 bases from J; junction bases left unmatched: 8. This CDR3 reads CASSLGVGQALKLFF. CDR3 sequence (DNA): TGTGCCAGCAGCTTAGGGGTGGGACAGGCACTAAAACTGTTTTTT. The full variable domain, its missing parts supplied by reference TRBV7-2 and TRBJ1-4, is GAGVSQSPSNKVTEKGKDVELRCDPISGHTALYWYRQSLGQGLEFLIYFQGNSAPDKSGLPSDRFSAERTGGSVSTLTIQRTQQEDSAVYLCASSLGVGQALKLFFGSGTQLSVL.

The rearrangement uses TRBV5-6 and TRBJ2-7; 8 positions match TRBD2. This CDR3 contains 15 residues. The germline V gene has CDR1 SGHDT and CDR2 YYEEEE. Trimming removed 2 bases from V and 3 bases from J; junction bases left unmatched: 7. CDR3 amino acids: CASSFLGAGGYEQYF. CDR3 DNA: TGTGCCAGCAGCTTCTTGGGGGCGGGGGGCTACGAGCAGTACTTC.

The CDR3 region is CACPGTGKNNSPLHF. CDR3 nucleotides: TGTGCCTGCCCGGGGACAGGAAAAAATAATTCACCCCTCCACTTT. The gene calls are TRBV30 and TRBJ1-6, with 8 bases that match TRBD1. CDR3 length: 15 amino acids. V lost 6 bases, J lost 5 bases, and 9 bases stayed unmatched. Germline CDR1 and CDR2: GTSNPN and SVGIG (reference sequence).

The genes are TRBV6-5 and TRBJ1-2, with a weak D call TRBD1 (5 bases). The CDR3 sequence is 14 residues long. Germline CDR1 MNHEY, CDR2 SVGAGI. V lost 4 bases, J lost 5 bases, and 14 bases lay in between. Here the CDR3 DNA reads TGTGCCAGCAGTTCCCGGGGGTACGGGTATGGCTACACCTTC. Amino acid sequence: CASSSRGYGYGYTF.

The chain employs TRBV4-3 and TRBJ1-4; D possibly corresponds to TRBD1 (6 bases). The ends were cut back, 3 bases at V and 8 bases at J, with 13 bases in the middle. The CDR3 covers 14 residues. CDR1 LGHNA and CDR2 YSLEER come from the germline V gene. In nucleotides, the CDR3 is TGCGCCAGCAGCCAGCGACAGGCGGCCGAAAAACTGTTTTTT. Translation gives CASSQRQAAEKLFF.

This chain joins TRBV7-2 and TRBJ1-2; D not resolved. V lost 6 bases to trimming and J lost 7 bases, with 9 bases between them. This CDR3 contains 11 residues. The germline V gene encodes CDR1 SGHTA and CDR2 FQGNSA. CDR3: CASSYTGGYTF. The CDR3 bases are TGTGCCAGCAGTTATACTGGTGGCTACACCTTC.

The rearrangement joins TRBV19 to TRBJ1-4, with D tentatively TRBD1 (6 bases). Germline assignment: CDR1 LNHDA and CDR2 SQIVND (reference sequence). The CDR3 spans 13 residues. Trimming cost V 7 bases and J 7 bases, with 13 bases left between them. CDR3 loop: CASTDSGVEKLFF. The CDR3 nucleotides read TGTGCCAGTACGGATTCAGGGGTTGAAAAACTGTTTTTT.

This chain uses TRBV10-1 with TRBJ1-1; TRBD1 is a possible D gene (5 bases). CDR3 length equals 14 residues. Germline assignment: CDR1 WNHNN and CDR2 SYGVQD (reference sequence). With 4 bases removed from V and 7 bases from J, the gap between germline ends came to 16 bases. CDR3 loop: CASSGVQEGDEAFF. Here the CDR3 DNA reads TGCGCCAGCAGTGGTGTACAGGAAGGCGATGAAGCTTTCTTT.

V usage is TRBV6-5 and J usage is TRBJ1-1, with D perhaps TRBD1 (6 bases). The CDR3 runs 15 residues. Deletions cut 7 bases from V and 0 bases from J, with 15 bases between. Per the germline V gene, CDR1 is MNHEY and CDR2 is SVGAGI. CDR3 sequence: CASTPTGRVNTEAFF. The CDR3 bases are TGTGCCAGCACCCCGACAGGAAGGGTGAACACTGAAGCTTTCTTT.

As concerns this clone: One end of the junction varies from germline; a read error may be responsible. V and J are TRBV30 and TRBJ1-2, with 8 nucleotides matching TRBD1. Germline V gene sequence: CDR1 GTSNPN, CDR2 SVGIG (reference sequence). The CDR3 spans 15 residues. The CDR3, as DNA: TGTGCCTGGAGTGCGGGGGTAAGGACAGGGAAGATCAGCGCCTTC. As protein: CAWSAGVRTGKISAF.

The gene calls are TRBV6-2 or TRBV6-3 and TRBJ2-7; 9 positions agree with TRBD2. The CDR3 length is 15 residues. Trimming removed 5 bases from V and 5 bases from J; junction bases left unmatched: 10. Germline V gene lookup returns CDR1 MNHEY and CDR2 SVGEGT. Written as DNA, the CDR3 is TGTGCCAGCAGTCCATTGGTAGCGGGAGTCCACGAGCAGTACTTC. It specifies CASSPLVAGVHEQYF.

This chain uses TRBV13 with TRBJ2-7; 10 nucleotides align to TRBD2. CDR1 and CDR2 (germline): PRHDT, FYEKMQ (reference sequence). The CDR3 consists of 14 residues. V lost 7 bases and J lost 3; bases outside the gene matches: 6. The CDR3 coding sequence is TGTGCCAGCACCAAGCGGGAGGGTATCTACGAGCAGTACTTC. It translates to CASTKREGIYEQYF.

This chain uses TRBV4-1 with TRBJ2-1; unclear D gene. Per germline, CDR1 MGHRA and CDR2 YSYEKL. CDR3 size: 19 residues. V dropped 2 bases and J dropped 7 bases, with 27 bases sitting between them. The CDR3: CASSQRFGTTPLKENEQFF. CDR3 sequence (DNA): TGCGCCAGCAGCCAAAGATTTGGCACAACACCTCTGAAGGAGAATGAGCAGTTCTTC.

The rearrangement joins TRBV12-3 or TRBV12-4 to TRBJ2-1; no definite D call. The CDR3 consists of 13 residues. Trimming cost V 0 bases and J 9 bases, with 9 bases left between them. DNA of the CDR3: TGTGCCAGCAGTTTAGCACCACCCAGTGAGCAGTTCTTC. Amino acid sequence: CASSLAPPSEQFF.

The chain employs TRBV28 and TRBJ1-5; weak D call: TRBD1 (6 bases). The germline V gene encodes CDR1 MDHEN and CDR2 SYDVKM. The CDR3 covers 12 residues. V gave up 6 bases and J gave up 4 bases, with 7 bases separating them. The chain's CDR3 is CASRQGNQPQHF. Written as DNA, the CDR3 is TGTGCCAGCAGGCAGGGGAATCAGCCCCAGCATTTT. The full variable domain, with the rest looked up from reference TRBV28 and TRBJ1-5, is DVKVTQSSRYLVKRTGEKVFLECVQDMDHENMFWYRQDPGLGLRLIYFSYDVKMKEKGDIPEGYSVSREKKERFSLILESASTNQTSMYLCASRQGNQPQHFGDGTRLSIL.

This chain links TRBV12-5 with TRBJ2-7; unclear D gene. V was clipped by 0 bases and J by 7 bases, with 22 bases between them. CDR1 and CDR2 (germline): LGHNT, FRNRAP. The CDR3 spans 17 residues. CDR3 DNA sequence: TGTGCTAGTGGTTTGGTACGGAGCCGCTGGTCCTACGGAGAGCAGTACTTC. Protein product: CASGLVRSRWSYGEQYF.

J is TRBJ2-7 and V is TRBV24-1; no firm D call. V gave up 5 bases and J gave up 3 bases, with 10 bases separating them. Per germline, CDR1 KGHDR and CDR2 SFDVKD. This CDR3 comprises 13 residues. The CDR3: CATSGGSFYEQYF. For the CDR3, the DNA is TGTGCCACCAGTGGAGGCAGCTTCTACGAGCAGTACTTC.

V usage is TRBV9 and J usage is TRBJ2-3; D possibly corresponds to TRBD2 (5 bases). V was trimmed by 4 bases and J by 0 bases, leaving 15 bases between them. The CDR3 consists of 16 residues. The germline V gene encodes CDR1 SGDLS and CDR2 YYNGEE. CDR3 in amino acids: CASSPYPSGSTDTQYF. CDR3 DNA: TGTGCCAGCAGCCCCTACCCCAGCGGTAGCACAGATACGCAGTATTTT.

This clone was seen once. V is TRBV5-4 and J is TRBJ2-1; the match to TRBD1 covers 8 bases. Germline V gene data show CDR1 as SGHNT and CDR2 as YYREEE (reference sequence). The CDR3 has 12 amino acids. V was clipped by 0 bases and J by 14 bases; unmatched bases: 4. CDR3 DNA sequence: TGTGCCAGCAGCTTGGCCGCAGGGGGCGAGTTCTTC. This encodes CASSLAAGGEFF.

J is TRBJ1-2 and V is TRBV5-1; 9 positions match TRBD1. Germline CDR1 SGHRS, CDR2 YFSETQ. Trimming removed 0 bases from V and 2 bases from J; junction bases left unmatched: 2. The CDR3 runs 15 residues. The CDR3 sequence: CASSLAGTGNYGYTF. For the CDR3, the DNA is TGCGCCAGCAGCTTGGCTGGGACAGGGAACTATGGCTACACCTTC. The full variable domain, rest sourced from reference TRBV5-1 and TRBJ1-2, is KAGVTQTPRYLIKTRGQQVTLSCSPISGHRSVSWYQQTPGQGLQFLFEYFSETQRNKGNFPGRFSGRQFSNSRSEMNVSTLELGDSALYLCASSLAGTGNYGYTFGSGTRLTVV.

This clone was seen only a few times. CDR3 sequence: CASSMTDNTEAFF. Here the CDR3 DNA reads TGTGCCAGCTCTATGACAGACAACACTGAAGCTTTCTTT. This chain links TRBV18 with TRBJ1-1; D may be TRBD1 (5 bases). CDR3 length equals 13 residues. The ends were cut back, 6 bases at V and 2 bases at J, with 10 bases in the middle. Germline CDR1 KGHSH, CDR2 LQKENI.

The chain combines TRBV19 with TRBJ2-3; no clear D gene. This CDR3 comprises 13 residues. The V end lost 4 bases, the J end lost 2 bases, and 7 bases lay between the germline ends. Germline V gene data show CDR1 as LNHDA and CDR2 as SQIVND (reference sequence). CDR3 protein: CASSRTFTDTQYF. CDR3 nucleotides: TGTGCCAGTAGTAGAACTTTCACAGATACGCAGTATTTT. Full variable domain (missing parts from reference TRBV19 and TRBJ2-3): DGGITQSPKYLFRKEGQNVTLSCEQNLNHDAMYWYRQDPGQGLRLIYYSQIVNDFQKGDIAEGYSVSREKKESFPLTVTSAQKNPTAFYLCASSRTFTDTQYFGPGTRLTVL.

This clone was counted only a few times. The chain is built from TRBV19 and TRBJ2-7; D is perhaps TRBD1 (5 bases). The CDR3 has 14 residues. The V gene lost 3 bases and the J gene lost 4 bases, with 13 bases spanning the gap. Germline CDR1 reads LNHDA; CDR2 reads SQIVND (reference sequence). CDR3 loop: CASSIRQGFYEQYF. The DNA of the CDR3 is TGTGCCAGTAGTATTAGGCAGGGATTTTACGAGCAGTACTTC.

This chain connects TRBV3-1 (or the pseudogene TRBV3-2) to TRBJ1-1; D uncertain. Trimming shortened V by 4 bases and J by 4 bases, and 10 bases separated the two germline ends. The CDR3 is 13 amino acids. The germline V gene has CDR1 LGHDT and CDR2 YNNKEL (reference sequence). The DNA for the CDR3 is TGTGCCAGCAGCCTTGCTTCGGGCACTGAAGCTTTCTTT. This encodes CASSLASGTEAFF.

In regard to this clone: A junction boundary mismatches the germline segment, possibly from a read error. The chain couples TRBV28 to TRBJ2-7; 8 nucleotides match TRBD1. The CDR3 sequence is 12 residues long. The germline V gene has CDR1 MDHEN and CDR2 SYDVKM. In DNA form, the CDR3 reads TGTGCCAGCAGTTCGAAAGGACAGGGAATCATATTC. This gives the protein CASSSKGQGIIF.